The clone carrying this T cell receptor (beta chain) was counted a few times. As yet, its antigen is unknown. From germline, CDR1 is LGHNA and CDR2 YNFKEQ. The V and J ends lost 0 bases and 1 base respectively, with 10 bases between them. There are 16 residues in the CDR3. The repertoire was sequenced with immunoSEQ multiplex PCR; TCRdb's copy has only in-frame clones and lacks some. The sample has a few thousand clones; 55% to 65% are singletons. The data derive from a study of tissue T cells after allogeneic stem cell transplantation. Overall study results and limits: Anatomically similar tissues had similar TCR repertoires within each patient. Few T cell clones were shared across patients, but motif clusters showed tissue-specific shared signatures.

The chain carries TRBV4-2 and TRBJ1-3, with D perhaps TRBD1 (5 bases). Sample: tissue from the jejunum, taken at autopsy. This TCR derives from a male donor at least 60 years old with lung cancer. CDR3 bases: TGTGCCAGCAGCCAAGATCGACAGTCTTCTGGAAACACCATATATTTT. Its translation is CASSQDRQSSGNTIYF.